These 21 T cell receptor beta chains came from one sample sequenced in a study of regulatory T cells in long-lasting Graves disease. For TCR beta, libraries came from iRepertoire HTBI primers and Arm-PCR of CDR3 regions. From the multiplex PCR reads, TCRdb called clonotypes with MiXCR, one entry per CDR3 protein. In the table there are 400,000 to 600,000 distinct CDR3 sequences, roughly 21% of which are singletons. Time point indicated: persistent/refractory GD, antithyroid drugs over 5 years with positive TRAb. Following extraction of RNA from PBMCs, that RNA was used to make the TCR library. The sample here was peripheral blood mononuclear cells (PBMCs), taken when the disease was refractory, from a patient treated with antithyroid drugs. Source of these receptors: a female donor with Graves disease.

This clonotype was detected ten times or more. This chain links TRBV6-5 with TRBJ2-7; no clear D gene. The CDR3 sequence is 12 residues long. Looked up from germline, CDR1 is MNHEY and CDR2 is SVGAGI. Trimming took 2 bases from V and 6 from J, leaving 8 bases between them. As DNA, the CDR3 is TGTGCCAGCAGTTACAGCTTTGGCGAGCAGTACTTC. Translated, it gives CASSYSFGEQYF.

This clonotype was seen only a few times. This rearrangement joins TRBV3-1 to TRBJ2-2, with D uncertain. CDR1 is LGHDT and CDR2 is YNNKEL in the germline V gene (reference sequence). Between the trimmed V and J ends, which lost 2 bases and 7 bases, there was a span of 11 bases. CDR3 length: 14 residues. CDR3 bases: TGTGCCAGCAGCCAACCTATCTTGAGCGGGGAGCTGTTTTTT. Encoded protein: CASSQPILSGELFF.

A remark on this clonotype: A much bigger clone sits one base away, suggesting this may be a read error. The gene calls are TRBV6-2 or TRBV6-3 and TRBJ2-7; tentative D call: TRBD2 (6 bases). V was trimmed by 5 bases and J by 5 bases, leaving 16 bases between them. CDR1 is MNHEY and CDR2 is SVGEGT in the germline V gene. This CDR3 region has 14 residues. The CDR3 DNA is TGTGCCAGCAGTGAGACGCCGCGGGGCGACGAGCAGTACTTC. Protein: CASSETPRGDEQYF.

This clonotype was observed at least ten times. This chain uses TRBV27 with TRBJ2-7; TRBD2 matches at 9 bases. The ends lost 6 bases at V and 2 bases at J; junction bases unmatched: 8. The length of the CDR3 is 15 residues. CDR1 is MNHEY, CDR2 SMNVEV, per germline (reference sequence). CDR3 amino acids: CASRSSGMSTYEQYF. CDR3 bases: TGTGCCAGCAGGTCTAGCGGGATGAGCACCTACGAGCAGTACTTC.

This clonotype was found many times. The rearrangement joins TRBV27 to TRBJ1-1; a weak D match, TRBD1 (5 bases). Trimming removed 0 bases from V and 1 base from J, with 9 bases in between. The CDR3 totals 15 residues. The germline gives CDR1 MNHEY, CDR2 SMNVEV (reference sequence). The CDR3 loop is CASSLSPGPNTEAFF. The CDR3 coding sequence is TGTGCCAGCAGTTTATCCCCGGGGCCGAACACTGAAGCTTTCTTT.

The chain is built from TRBV10-3 and TRBJ2-7; D is possibly TRBD2 (5 bases). Germline loops: CDR1 ENHRY, CDR2 SYGVKD. The CDR3 is 12 residues long. V dropped 10 bases and J dropped 3 bases, with 13 bases sitting between them. As DNA, the CDR3 is TGTGCCACGTCGACTACCGGCTACGAGCAGTACTTC. It yields the protein CATSTTGYEQYF.

Only a few counts were recorded for this clonotype. The CDR3 DNA reads TGTGCCAGCAGCTCCGACTCGAGCTCCTATAATTCACCCCTCCACTTT. It translates to CASSSDSSSYNSPLHF. This chain connects TRBV7-9 to TRBJ1-6; D is uncertain. CDR1 and CDR2 (germline): SEHNR, FQNEAQ (reference sequence). The length of the CDR3 is 16 residues. Trimming shortened V by 4 bases and J by 0 bases, and 10 bases separated the two germline ends.

This clonotype was counted ten times or more. The V call is TRBV29-1, the J call TRBJ2-5; possibly TRBD1 or TRBD2 for D (6 bases each). Germline CDR1 reads SQVTM; CDR2 reads ANQGSEA. CDR3 length: 13 residues. The germline V and J ends were trimmed by 8 bases and 2 bases, with 15 bases remaining between them. CDR3 sequence: CSCKGGGQETQYF. Written as DNA, the CDR3 is TGCAGCTGCAAGGGGGGCGGGCAAGAGACCCAGTACTTC.

This clonotype was observed at least ten times. The gene calls are TRBV6-1 and TRBJ1-4; D not resolved. This CDR3 spans 12 amino acids. V lost 6 bases and J lost 14, with 16 bases in between. CDR1 is MNHNS and CDR2 is SASEGT in the germline V gene. As DNA, the CDR3 is TGTGCCAGCAGCCACAACACCCGGCGGCTGTTTTTT. Protein sequence: CASSHNTRRLFF.

In its sample, this clonotype was seen many times. J is TRBJ1-1 and V is TRBV2; no definite D call. The CDR3 is 15 amino acids. Germline loops: CDR1 SNHLY, CDR2 FYNNEI. The V end lost 2 bases, the J end lost 3 bases, and 13 bases lay between the germline ends. The DNA for the CDR3 is TGTGCCAGCAGTGAAAACGGACGTAGGGACACTGAAGCTTTCTTT. Residues: CASSENGRRDTEAFF.

This clonotype was recorded many times. The chain combines TRBV20-1 with TRBJ2-5; D gene uncertain. The CDR3 contains 13 residues. Trimming pared 4 bases from V and 4 bases from J, leaving 13 bases between. Germline V CDR1 and CDR2: DFQATT, SNEGSKA (reference sequence). The DNA for the CDR3 is TGCAGTGCTACCCTAGGCATCGGAGAGACCCAGTACTTC. As protein: CSATLGIGETQYF.

The V gene is TRBV9, the J gene TRBJ1-3; D possibly corresponds to TRBD1 (5 bases). Trimming shortened V by 6 bases and J by 0 bases, and 19 bases separated the two germline ends. Looked up from germline, CDR1 is SGDLS and CDR2 is YYNGEE. This CDR3 has 17 amino acids. DNA of the CDR3: TGTGCCAGCACCGGACATCCAACGACGAGCTCTGGAAACACCATATATTTT. This sequence encodes CASTGHPTTSSGNTIYF.

This chain connects TRBV29-1 to TRBJ2-7; D not certain. Trimming cost V 1 base and J 6 bases, with 10 bases left between them. Germline V CDR1 and CDR2: SQVTM, ANQGSEA. This CDR3 region has 12 residues. For the CDR3, the DNA is TGCAGCGTTGAAGGGAGCGCGCCCGAGCAGTACTTC. It specifies CSVEGSAPEQYF.

V usage is TRBV29-1 and J usage is TRBJ2-7; 7 bases align to TRBD2. Germline CDR1 SQVTM, CDR2 ANQGSEA. CDR3 size: 16 residues. V lost 0 bases and J lost 5; bases outside the gene matches: 13. The CDR3 sequence is CSVEDTGGRWPHEQYF. CDR3 sequence (DNA): TGCAGCGTTGAAGATACGGGAGGACGATGGCCCCACGAGCAGTACTTC.

This clonotype was seen a handful of times. The chain links TRBV28 to TRBJ2-2; 8 bases fit TRBD1. V lost 6 bases to trimming and J lost 4 bases; unmatched junction nucleotides: 7. This CDR3 has 15 residues. The germline V gene has CDR1 MDHEN and CDR2 SYDVKM. CDR3 sequence reads: CASSLWTGSTGELFF. Here the CDR3 DNA reads TGTGCCAGCAGCCTCTGGACAGGGAGCACCGGGGAGCTGTTTTTT.

For this clonotype: In this CDR3 the conserved last residue, phenylalanine or tryptophan, is missing, so a read error is likely. The V call is TRBV12-3 or TRBV12-4, the J call TRBJ1-5; TRBD1 matches 7 bases. Losses at the gene ends were 6 bases for V and 3 bases for J; bases not matched to a gene: 11. The CDR3 consists of 16 residues. The CDR3 is CASSLAGQAINQPQHY. As DNA, the CDR3 is TGTGCCAGCAGCCTAGCTGGACAGGCGATCAATCAGCCCCAGCATTAT.

This clonotype has ten or more counts. The gene calls are TRBV28 and TRBJ1-5, with D possibly TRBD1 on 5 matching bases. Trimming pared 5 bases from V and 0 bases from J, leaving 17 bases between. Germline V gives CDR1 MDHEN, CDR2 SYDVKM. There are 17 residues in the CDR3. The CDR3 DNA reads as TGTGCCAGCAGTCCCACGACAGCGCCCTATAGCAATCAGCCCCAGCATTTT. Residues: CASSPTTAPYSNQPQHF.

The sample holds many counts of this clonotype. The rearrangement joins TRBV28 to TRBJ2-7; D uncertain. Germline loops: CDR1 MDHEN, CDR2 SYDVKM. Trimming removed 2 bases from V and 5 bases from J, with 13 bases in between. The CDR3 loop spans 14 amino acids. This CDR3 reads CASSLGRVADEQYF. The CDR3 bases are TGTGCCAGCAGTTTAGGAAGGGTGGCCGACGAGCAGTACTTC. The full variable domain, rest sourced from reference TRBV28 and TRBJ2-7, is DVKVTQSSRYLVKRTGEKVFLECVQDMDHENMFWYRQDPGLGLRLIYFSYDVKMKEKGDIPEGYSVSREKKERFSLILESASTNQTSMYLCASSLGRVADEQYFGPGTRLTVT.

J is TRBJ2-1 and V is TRBV2, with D unresolved. V was trimmed by 6 bases and J by 5 bases, leaving 14 bases between them. The V gene's germline CDR1 is SNHLY and CDR2 FYNNEI. CDR3 size: 14 residues. Here the CDR3 DNA reads TGTGCCAGCAGCCAAAGGGTGGGAAACAATGAGCAGTTCTTC. This translates into CASSQRVGNNEQFF.

At least ten counts were recorded for this clonotype. V and J are TRBV24-1 and TRBJ2-7, with 10 bases that match TRBD1. CDR3 length: 15 amino acids. CDR1 is KGHDR, CDR2 SFDVKD, per germline. Trimming at V came to 3 bases and at J to 2 bases, leaving 3 bases not matched to a gene. The CDR3, as DNA: TGTGCCACCAGTGATCGGGGGACAGGGGCCTACGAGCAGTACTTC. This sequence encodes CATSDRGTGAYEQYF.

The chain combines TRBV6-5 with TRBJ2-3; no definite D call. CDR1 and CDR2 (germline): MNHEY, SVGAGI. CDR3 length equals 14 residues. The V end lost 3 bases, the J end lost 4 bases, and 11 bases lay between the germline ends. CDR3 DNA sequence: TGTGCCAGCAGTTATATTGACGCAGCAGATACGCAGTATTTT. Translation gives CASSYIDAADTQYF.